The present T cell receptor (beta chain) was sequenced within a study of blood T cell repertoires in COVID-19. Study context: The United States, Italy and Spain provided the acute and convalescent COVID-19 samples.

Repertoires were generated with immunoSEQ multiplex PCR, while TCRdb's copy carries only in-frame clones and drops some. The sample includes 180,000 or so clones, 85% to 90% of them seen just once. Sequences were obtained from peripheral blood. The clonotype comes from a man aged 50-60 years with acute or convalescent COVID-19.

As DNA, the CDR3 is TGTGCCAGCAGCCAAGTCCAGTCAGGGGGGACTGGGGCCAACGTCCTGACTTTC. Protein sequence: CASSQVQSGGTGANVLTF. The chain couples TRBV3-1 (or the pseudogene TRBV3-2) to TRBJ2-6; D may be TRBD1 (7 bases). Looked up from germline, CDR1 is LGHDT and CDR2 is YNNKEL (reference sequence). The V end was cut by 1 base, the J end by 2 bases, with 15 bases between. CDR3 size: 18 residues.